The 6 T cell receptor beta chains below come from one sample, sequenced in a study of neoadjuvant anti-PD-1 for oral cavity cancer. Measured with immunoSEQ multiplex PCR; TCRdb has only the in-frame clones, and not every one. The data contain just under 70,000 clones, more than 75% of them singletons. Noted time point: after neoadjuvant nivolumab, at surgical resection. The material sequenced was PBMCs, taken after nivolumab (anti-PD-1) treatment. These receptors all come from a person aged 40 to 85 with oral cavity squamous cell carcinoma.

The V gene is TRBV18, the J gene TRBJ2-7; 11 bases line up with TRBD2. The ends lost 2 bases at V and 3 bases at J; junction bases unmatched: 15. This CDR3 comprises 19 residues. Germline CDR1 and CDR2: KGHSH and LQKENI. CDR3 bases: TGTGCCAGCTCACCATTAGTCGGGACTAGCGGAAGCTCAAACTACGAGCAGTACTTC. It specifies CASSPLVGTSGSSNYEQYF. Drawing the rest from reference TRBV18 and TRBJ2-7, the complete variable domain is NAGVMQNPRHLVRRRGQEARLRCSPMKGHSHVYWYRQLPEEGLKFMVYLQKENIIDESGMPKERFSAEFPKEGPSILRIQQVVRGDSAAYFCASSPLVGTSGSSNYEQYFGPGTRLTVT.

This clone was counted a single time. V gene TRBV11-3 combines with J gene TRBJ2-1; D may be TRBD1 or TRBD2 (5 bases each). Trimming shortened V by 0 bases and J by 0 bases, and 12 bases separated the two germline ends. There are 17 residues in the CDR3. CDR1 is SGHNT and CDR2 is YENEEA in the germline V gene. CDR3 bases: TGTGCCAGCAGCTTAGAAGGGACGTCGGGCTCCTACAATGAGCAGTTCTTC. Translating it yields CASSLEGTSGSYNEQFF.

The chain links TRBV7-3 to TRBJ2-1; no firm D call. Germline V gene lookup returns CDR1 SGHTA and CDR2 FQGTGA. The CDR3 contains 13 residues. V shed 2 bases and J shed 9 bases, with 11 bases lying between them. The CDR3 bases are TGTGCCAGCAGCTTAGGGCTCACGGGTGAGCAGTTCTTC. Its translation: CASSLGLTGEQFF.

V gene TRBV28 combines with J gene TRBJ2-7; 7 bases fit TRBD2. The V and J ends lost 5 bases and 1 base, in that order; junction bases with no gene match: 14. The germline V gene has CDR1 MDHEN and CDR2 SYDVKM. The CDR3 length is 17 residues. The CDR3 loop reads CASSTAVLAERSYEQYF. Here the CDR3 DNA reads TGTGCCAGCAGTACCGCCGTCCTAGCGGAGAGATCCTACGAGCAGTACTTC.

This chain joins TRBV30 and TRBJ2-7; 9 bases align to TRBD2. This CDR3 is 13 amino acids long. Germline trimming cut 4 bases from V and 5 bases from J; bases unmatched to any gene: 6. Per the germline V gene, CDR1 is GTSNPN and CDR2 is SVGIG (reference sequence). The CDR3 spells CAWKAGGPHEQYF. DNA for the CDR3: TGTGCCTGGAAGGCGGGAGGGCCCCACGAGCAGTACTTC.

The chain uses TRBV7-6 and TRBJ1-1, with D possibly being TRBD1 (5 bases). The CDR3 totals 18 residues. The V and J ends lost 5 bases and 11 bases respectively, with 33 bases between them. Germline lookup yields CDR1 SGHVS and CDR2 FNYEAQ. The CDR3 sequence is CASSPSIQAGRGAEGAFF. The CDR3 coding sequence is TGTGCCAGCAGCCCATCGATTCAGGCGGGACGAGGGGCGGAGGGGGCTTTCTTT.